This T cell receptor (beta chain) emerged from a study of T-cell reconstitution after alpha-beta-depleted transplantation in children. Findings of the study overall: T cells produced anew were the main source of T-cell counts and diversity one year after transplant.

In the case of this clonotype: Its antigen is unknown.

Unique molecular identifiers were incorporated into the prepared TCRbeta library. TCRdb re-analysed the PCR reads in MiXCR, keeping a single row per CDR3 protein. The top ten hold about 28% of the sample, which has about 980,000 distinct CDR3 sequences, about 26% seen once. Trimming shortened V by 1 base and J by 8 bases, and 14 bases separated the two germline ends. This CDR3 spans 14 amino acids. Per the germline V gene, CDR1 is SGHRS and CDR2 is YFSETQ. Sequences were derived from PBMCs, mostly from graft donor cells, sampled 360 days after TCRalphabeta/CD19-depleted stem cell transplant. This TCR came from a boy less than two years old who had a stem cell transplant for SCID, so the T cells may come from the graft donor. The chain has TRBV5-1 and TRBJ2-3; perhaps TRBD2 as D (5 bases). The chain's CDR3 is CASSLQPREGTQYF. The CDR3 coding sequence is TGCGCCAGCAGCTTGCAGCCCCGAGAGGGTACGCAGTATTTT. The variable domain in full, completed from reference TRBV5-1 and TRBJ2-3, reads KAGVTQTPRYLIKTRGQQVTLSCSPISGHRSVSWYQQTPGQGLQFLFEYFSETQRNKGNFPGRFSGRQFSNSRSEMNVSTLELGDSALYLCASSLQPREGTQYFGPGTRLTVL.